The sequence of this T cell receptor (beta chain) was determined in a study of beta chain features in type 1 diabetes. The V end was cut by 1 base, the J end by 0 bases, with 6 bases between. Germline CDR1 and CDR2: SGHDT and YYEEEE. The CDR3 extends over 14 amino acids. This clone appeared many times. cDNA synthesis used the whole RNA isolate, giving expressed TCRB sequences. TCRdb keeps only in-frame clones here, not all; method: immunoSEQ multiplex PCR. The data hold about 320,000 clones, with 14% observed a single time. The source of this sequence is a man younger than 40 in good health. The chain carries TRBV5-6 and TRBJ2-3; D is undetermined. Sequenced input: central memory CD4+ T cells from blood. CDR3 DNA: TGTGCCAGCAGCTTGTTCTCCAGCACAGATACGCAGTATTTT. It translates to CASSLFSSTDTQYF.